The rows below give T cell receptor beta chains drawn from one sample of a study of T cells of healthy individuals. TCRdb reprocessed the 5' RACE reads with MiXCR, giving one entry per CDR3 protein. The sample shows 63,000 or so distinct CDR3 sequences, 16% of them seen only once. The origin of the receptors is a human donor in good health. Both conserved end residues are part of each CDR3. The order of the fields is CDR3 protein, V gene, J gene.

CDR3 protein: CASSEQGGHTDTQYF
V gene: TRBV6-4
J gene: TRBJ2-3

CDR3 protein: CASSEDTFAGTGAWGYGYTF
V gene: TRBV2
J gene: TRBJ1-2

CDR3 protein: CASSPGQGSSPLHF
V gene: TRBV7-6
J gene: TRBJ1-6

CDR3 protein: CASGSGSLNYGYTF
V gene: TRBV12-5
J gene: TRBJ1-2

CDR3 protein: CASSPRGQGNTYEQYF
V gene: TRBV5-1
J gene: TRBJ2-7

CDR3 protein: CASRPSGGDTEAFF
V gene: TRBV7-9
J gene: TRBJ1-1

CDR3 protein: CSAMGGFQETQYF
V gene: TRBV20-1
J gene: TRBJ2-5

CDR3 protein: CASSFPAASDGSEELFF
V gene: TRBV12-3/TRBV12-4
J gene: TRBJ1-4

CDR3 protein: CASSESGNNEQFF
V gene: TRBV6-4
J gene: TRBJ2-1

CDR3 protein: CASPQSTGANQPQHF
V gene: TRBV18
J gene: TRBJ1-5

CDR3 protein: CASSRTEQNIQYF
V gene: TRBV2
J gene: TRBJ2-4

CDR3 protein: CASSLDSPNTGELFF
V gene: TRBV7-9
J gene: TRBJ2-2

CDR3 protein: CSATTTGTGSSPLHF
V gene: TRBV20-1
J gene: TRBJ1-6

CDR3 protein: CASSSPQGAYSTDTQYF
V gene: TRBV7-3
J gene: TRBJ2-3

CDR3 protein: CASSTPTVTYEQYF
V gene: TRBV7-2
J gene: TRBJ2-7

CDR3 protein: CASSSLAGVNEQFF
V gene: TRBV28
J gene: TRBJ2-1

CDR3 protein: CASSPGGGGGGNSPLHF
V gene: TRBV5-4
J gene: TRBJ1-6

CDR3 protein: CATSRDLEGYNEQFF
V gene: TRBV15
J gene: TRBJ2-1

CDR3 protein: CASVVETGGTEAFF
V gene: TRBV10-2
J gene: TRBJ1-1

CDR3 protein: CASSQGQGTKNIQYF
V gene: TRBV4-1
J gene: TRBJ2-4

CDR3 protein: CASSLDPGTPEYF
V gene: TRBV11-3
J gene: TRBJ2-3

CDR3 protein: CSAQGGNGYTF
V gene: TRBV20-1
J gene: TRBJ1-2

CDR3 protein: CASRGIRHF
V gene: TRBV28
J gene: TRBJ1-6

CDR3 protein: CSARVFPYSDTEAFF
V gene: TRBV20-1
J gene: TRBJ1-1

CDR3 protein: CASSHKIGRGETDTQYF
V gene: TRBV5-4
J gene: TRBJ2-3

CDR3 protein: CASSSQGGQPQHF
V gene: TRBV7-2
J gene: TRBJ1-5

CDR3 protein: CASSQTGWSRWAFF
V gene: TRBV3-1
J gene: TRBJ1-1

CDR3 protein: CSARVGSYGYTF
V gene: TRBV20-1
J gene: TRBJ1-2

CDR3 protein: CSVEGTSGGTDTQYF
V gene: TRBV29-1
J gene: TRBJ2-3

CDR3 protein: CASSPVGGDQPQHF
V gene: TRBV9
J gene: TRBJ1-5

CDR3 protein: CASSYGTENSPLHF
V gene: TRBV3-1
J gene: TRBJ1-6

CDR3 protein: CASRTGGYHNEQFF
V gene: TRBV4-2
J gene: TRBJ2-1

CDR3 protein: CASSLGAGSRETQYF
V gene: TRBV11-2
J gene: TRBJ2-5

CDR3 protein: CASSFRREGTDTQYF
V gene: TRBV12-3/TRBV12-4
J gene: TRBJ2-3

CDR3 protein: CASSLAFGTRYEQYF
V gene: TRBV27
J gene: TRBJ2-7

CDR3 protein: CASEWAPGSRDTEAFF
V gene: TRBV2
J gene: TRBJ1-1

CDR3 protein: CASSRMSQWYNEQFF
V gene: TRBV5-4
J gene: TRBJ2-1

CDR3 protein: CASSLPPTAVGNTIYF
V gene: TRBV7-9
J gene: TRBJ1-3

CDR3 protein: CASSVAVQGVSYEQYF
V gene: TRBV9
J gene: TRBJ2-7

CDR3 protein: CATSDPTGGVTDTQYF
V gene: TRBV24-1
J gene: TRBJ2-3

CDR3 protein: CASSQAGASASTDTQYF
V gene: TRBV4-2
J gene: TRBJ2-3

CDR3 protein: CASSQGPINQPQHF
V gene: TRBV6-5
J gene: TRBJ1-5

CDR3 protein: CASSRGLRNQPQHF
V gene: TRBV28
J gene: TRBJ1-5

CDR3 protein: CASSYGESSYEQYF
V gene: TRBV6-5
J gene: TRBJ2-7